The 22 T cell receptor beta chains reported below all come from one sample, sequenced in a study of blood T cell repertoires in COVID-19. Produced via immunoSEQ multiplex PCR; TCRdb's table is partial and in-frame only. The sample lists about 55,000 clones, 87% occurring once. Material: peripheral blood. The receptors originated from a man aged 40-55 years with COVID-19, enrolled during active disease.

The chain recombines TRBV7-9 with TRBJ1-3; weak D call: TRBD1 (6 bases). CDR3 length equals 15 residues. Between the trimmed V and J ends, which lost 5 bases and 0 bases, there was a span of 11 bases. CDR1 is SEHNR and CDR2 is FQNEAQ in the germline V gene (reference sequence). The CDR3 nucleotides read TGTGCCAGCAGCCCGGCAGGGGTCTCTGGAAACACCATATATTTT. It is translated as CASSPAGVSGNTIYF.

The genes are TRBV12-3 or TRBV12-4 and TRBJ1-2; 9 bases are shared with TRBD1. The CDR3 has 12 residues. V lost 9 bases, J lost 5 bases, and 4 bases stayed unmatched. DNA for the CDR3: TGTGCCAGTGGGGGACAGGGATATGGCTACACCTTC. This translates into CASGGQGYGYTF.

V is TRBV18 and J is TRBJ2-5, with D uncertain. The CDR3 totals 13 residues. Germline CDR1 and CDR2: KGHSH and LQKENI. The V end was cut by 6 bases, the J end by 5 bases, with 13 bases between. Written as DNA, the CDR3 is TGTGCCAGCTCCCCTGAGCTAGGTGAGACCCAGTACTTC. The encoded protein is CASSPELGETQYF.

The rearrangement uses TRBV2 and TRBJ1-5, with 8 nucleotides matching TRBD1. The CDR3 contains 15 residues. The germline gives CDR1 SNHLY, CDR2 FYNNEI. V dropped 4 bases and J dropped 1; count of bases not matched to a gene: 3. Here the CDR3 DNA reads TGTGCCAGCAGTGGACAGGGGCTAAGCAATCAGCCCCAGCATTTT. This codes for CASSGQGLSNQPQHF.

The chain combines TRBV9 with TRBJ1-2; 10 bases are shared with TRBD1. This CDR3 has 14 amino acids. Losses at the gene ends were 2 bases for V and 6 bases for J; bases not matched to a gene: 4. Germline V gene lookup returns CDR1 SGDLS and CDR2 YYNGEE. The DNA for the CDR3 is TGTGCCAGCAGCGTCCCGGGACAGGGGCATGGCTACACCTTC. The encoded protein is CASSVPGQGHGYTF.

This clone was detected once. The J gene is TRBJ1-4, the V gene TRBV3-1 (or the pseudogene TRBV3-2); tentatively, D is TRBD1 (5 bases). The germline gives CDR1 LGHDT, CDR2 YNNKEL (reference sequence). The CDR3 is 15 residues long. Trimming pared 1 base from V and 4 bases from J, leaving 10 bases between. The CDR3 DNA reads as TGTGCCAGCAGCCAAGTCGGGGGGGTTAATGAAAAACTGTTTTTT. Amino acid sequence: CASSQVGGVNEKLFF.

On this clone: One end of the junction does not line up with germline, which may come from a read error. V and J are TRBV13 and TRBJ2-3; D gene uncertain. This CDR3 is built from 13 residues. Germline V gene data show CDR1 as PRHDT and CDR2 as FYEKMQ (reference sequence). The CDR3 reads CASSLESKDTQYF. The CDR3 DNA reads TGTGCCAGCAGCTTAGAAAGCAAAGATACGCAGTATTTT.

There are a few counts of this clone. This CDR3 reads CATSDFRHRVEVGADSGNTIYF. CDR3 in DNA: TGTGCCACCAGTGATTTCAGACACAGGGTAGAGGTAGGGGCCGACTCTGGAAACACCATATATTTT. The V gene is TRBV24-1, the J gene TRBJ1-3; a possible D gene is TRBD1 (6 bases). Trimming removed 1 base from V and 0 bases from J, with 27 bases in between. Looked up from germline, CDR1 is KGHDR and CDR2 is SFDVKD. The CDR3 is made up of 22 amino acids.

The V call is TRBV5-6, the J call TRBJ2-7; TRBD2 matches at 7 bases. The trim removed 4 bases at V and 0 bases at J, leaving 7 bases unmatched. CDR1 is SGHDT and CDR2 is YYEEEE in the germline V gene. The CDR3 sequence is 15 residues long. The CDR3 DNA follows: TGTGCCAGCAGCCCCGTGGGGGGGTCCTCCTACGAGCAGTACTTC. Its protein product is CASSPVGGSSYEQYF.

This clone was seen a handful of times. The V call is TRBV28, the J call TRBJ1-6; 7 bases align to TRBD1. The CDR3 sequence is 13 residues long. From germline, CDR1 is MDHEN and CDR2 SYDVKM. Trimming at V came to 3 bases and at J to 7 bases, leaving 0 bases not matched to a gene. CDR3 nucleotide sequence: TGTGCCAGCAGTTTCAGGGGGAATTCACCCCTCCACTTT. Translating gives CASSFRGNSPLHF.

The J gene is TRBJ2-3, the V gene TRBV7-5; the table's D call TRBD2 went unverified against the DNA. TRBV7-5 is a known pseudogene. CDR3 length equals 15 residues. CDR3 sequence reads: CVRSLFRGITDTQYF. CDR3 nucleotides: TGTGTCAGAAGCTTATTTCGAGGGATCACAGATACGCAGTATTTT.

This sequence joins TRBV5-1 and TRBJ1-4; 12 bases map to TRBD1. The CDR3 loop spans 16 amino acids. V lost 0 bases, J lost 8 bases, and 5 bases stayed unmatched. CDR1 SGHRS and CDR2 YFSETQ come from the germline V gene. The CDR3: CASSLEGTGGGEKLFF. The CDR3, as DNA: TGCGCCAGCAGCTTGGAGGGGACAGGGGGCGGCGAAAAACTGTTTTTT.

This chain connects TRBV30 to TRBJ1-1; 11 bases are shared with TRBD1. V shed 1 base, J shed 4 bases, and the junction held 2 bases outside the gene matches. The CDR3 consists of 14 residues. Germline-derived CDR1 and CDR2 are GTSNPN and SVGIG (reference sequence). The chain's CDR3 is CAWSGTGGFTEAFF. The CDR3 DNA is TGTGCCTGGAGTGGGACAGGGGGCTTCACTGAAGCTTTCTTT.

The rearrangement joins TRBV2 to TRBJ1-4, with TRBD1 identical over 8 bases. The V and J ends lost 6 bases and 8 bases, in that order; junction bases with no gene match: 5. CDR3 length: 13 residues. From germline, CDR1 is SNHLY and CDR2 FYNNEI. The CDR3 region has the DNA TGTGCCAGCAGAGACAGGGGAAGGGAAAAACTGTTTTTT. Translated: CASRDRGREKLFF.

V gene TRBV7-9 combines with J gene TRBJ2-3; D unresolved. V lost 2 bases to trimming and J lost 1 base, with 7 bases between them. CDR1 and CDR2 (germline): SEHNR, FQNEAQ (reference sequence). The CDR3 loop spans 14 amino acids. This CDR3 reads CASSLHPGTDTQYF. The CDR3 coding sequence is TGTGCCAGCAGCTTACATCCAGGCACAGATACGCAGTATTTT. Full variable domain (missing parts from reference TRBV7-9 and TRBJ2-3): DTGVSQNPRHKITKRGQNVTFRCDPISEHNRLYWYRQTLGQGPEFLTYFQNEAQLEKSRLLSDRFSAERPKGSFSTLEIQRTEQGDSAMYLCASSLHPGTDTQYFGPGTRLTVL.

The CDR3 nucleotides are TGTGCCAGCAGTTTATCCCTTAGTGCTAGCGGGAGGGCCTACGAGCAGTACTTC. Translation gives CASSLSLSASGRAYEQYF. The J gene is TRBJ2-7, the V gene TRBV27; 12 bases are a match to TRBD2. The V gene's germline CDR1 is MNHEY and CDR2 SMNVEV (reference sequence). The trim removed 0 bases at V and 2 bases at J, leaving 8 bases unmatched. The length of the CDR3 is 18 residues.

The V gene is TRBV19, the J gene TRBJ2-5, with 11 bases aligning to TRBD2. Germline lookup yields CDR1 LNHDA and CDR2 SQIVND (reference sequence). The V segment lost 6 bases and the J segment 3 bases; nucleotides outside the gene matches: 6. The CDR3 has 15 residues. Here the CDR3 DNA reads TGTGCCAGTAGCCCAACTAGCGGGGGAGAAGAGACCCAGTACTTC. Translated, it gives CASSPTSGGEETQYF.

This chain joins TRBV30 and TRBJ2-2, with TRBD1 identical over 8 bases. CDR3 size: 16 residues. The V and J ends lost 3 bases and 1 base, in that order; junction bases with no gene match: 7. Germline CDR1 is GTSNPN and CDR2 is SVGIG (reference sequence). In nucleotides, the CDR3 is TGTGCCTGGAGGCTCGACGGGACAGGGAACACCGGGGAGCTGTTTTTT. It translates to CAWRLDGTGNTGELFF.

The chain employs TRBV19 and TRBJ1-1; TRBD1 agrees at 8 bases. The CDR3 contains 16 residues. In germline, CDR1 is LNHDA, CDR2 SQIVND (reference sequence). J gave up 4 bases and V 3 bases, and 10 bases lay outside the gene matches. The CDR3 coding sequence is TGTGCCAGTAGTATCGGCGGGGCGGGGACAGGCACTGAAGCTTTCTTT. Translated, it gives CASSIGGAGTGTEAFF. Full variable domain (outside the CDR3, taken from reference TRBV19 and TRBJ1-1): DGGITQSPKYLFRKEGQNVTLSCEQNLNHDAMYWYRQDPGQGLRLIYYSQIVNDFQKGDIAEGYSVSREKKESFPLTVTSAQKNPTAFYLCASSIGGAGTGTEAFFGQGTRLTVV.

The chain recombines TRBV7-9 with TRBJ2-1, with D hard to call. In germline, CDR1 is SEHNR, CDR2 FQNEAQ (reference sequence). The CDR3 runs 12 residues. The V gene lost 1 base and the J gene lost 10 bases, with 8 bases spanning the gap. DNA for the CDR3: TGTGCCAGCAGCTTAGGTCTAGTGGAGCAGTTCTTC. The encoded protein is CASSLGLVEQFF.

This chain connects TRBV19 to TRBJ1-3, with TRBD1 identical over 9 bases. The junction had 1 base not matched to a gene; V was cut back by 1 base and J by 0 bases. CDR1 and CDR2 from the germline V gene are LNHDA and SQIVND (reference sequence). This CDR3 has 16 amino acids. The CDR3 DNA reads TGTGCCAGTAGTATAGTGACAGGGGGCTCTGGAAACACCATATATTTT. Amino acid sequence: CASSIVTGGSGNTIYF.

This chain connects TRBV28 to TRBJ1-5, with TRBD1 as a possible D gene (5 bases). The germline V and J ends were trimmed by 7 bases and 6 bases, with 13 bases remaining between them. Per the germline V gene, CDR1 is MDHEN and CDR2 is SYDVKM. CDR3 length: 13 amino acids. CDR3 nucleotides: TGTGCCAGCATGTCAGGGTTAGGTCAGCCCCAGCATTTT. Its translation is CASMSGLGQPQHF.